This T cell receptor beta chain was found in a study of cytomegalovirus exposure and HLA in healthy donors (TCRdb year 2017). Context from the whole study: An earlier analysis of several hundred of the donors reported about 300 Gb of sequence data and 95 million to 130 million unique TCR beta sequences obtained from about 170 million T cells. Roughly 300 gigabases of sequencing data and 70 million to 100 million unique TCR sequences were included in an early release covering around 650 HLA-typed donors. Of the approximately 400 genotyped donors, about 80% fell in the genetic ancestry cluster associated with self-reported Caucasian donors. The study was designed to test whether signatures of past pathogen exposure could be identified by cataloging public T cell receptors. The study used immunosequencing to profile the T cell repertoires of approximately 690 subjects and linked those repertoires to cytomegalovirus serostatus. In addition to the first cohort of roughly 670 subjects, a separate validation cohort of about 120 different subjects was used. To predict cytomegalovirus infection status, the study brought together high-throughput TCR immunosequencing, statistical association of individual TCRs with disease status, and machine learning. To study patterns of TCR occurrence, a later analysis re-analyzed previously published TCR beta repertoires from under 750 donors and added high-resolution HLA genotyping. The later analysis used no new phenotypic data to find candidate immune exposures, relying instead on TCR beta sequences and their occurrence across donors. To decide whether each TCR beta V gene segment behaved as functional or pseudogenic, an earlier analysis of 587 of the donors relied on high-throughput TCR beta sequencing. Alongside the repertoire data, information on donor age, sex, ethnicity and CMV serostatus was compiled. In a later genetic analysis, genome-wide SNP genotypes for about 65% of the roughly 670 donors were used, and that subset was treated as a discovery cohort. All discovery cohort repertoires had been generated on a single sequencing platform. Both class I and class II loci were covered by HLA typing, at four-digit resolution. The number of donors typed differed by locus, with 629-630 for A, B, C, DRB1 and DQB1, 522 for DQA1, about 610 for DPA1, and 400 to 490 for DPB1. Four or five DR-DQ haplotypes were handled as single units for association and clustering, since linkage in the cohort was strong. Among some 410 genotyped donors of the cohort, an average of around 240,000 unique TCR beta nucleotide sequences were sequenced per donor, about a sixth of them non-productive.

The cohort was made up of about 610 healthy bone marrow donors. At the time of sampling, every cohort member was nominally healthy, though immune exposures that went unrecorded were likely present. The donor tested CMV seronegative and was one of the 352 seronegative cohort members. A peripheral blood sample was collected from each donor, and TCR beta sequencing was performed on peripheral blood mononuclear cells. Genomic DNA extraction from the blood cell samples was performed with the Qiagen DNeasy Blood Extraction Kit. Summary of the overall study and its limitations: A later genetic analysis associated a missense DCLRE1C variant with V-gene and J-gene trimming of TCR beta chains, and an independent cohort replicated the association. A later analysis reported that several top co-occurrence clusters appeared linked to parvovirus B19, influenza, CMV and Epstein-Barr virus. While some public TCRs were present in many individuals, most TCR sequences turned up only very rarely across donors. Presence/absence analyses assumed roughly uniform sequencing depth across donors, an assumption that may not hold. A later analysis found that HLA-associated TCR beta chains were more clonally expanded and had lower generation probabilities than equally common non-associated chains. A cluster of highly shared sequence variants was judged likely to represent a technical artifact of the sequencing pipeline. In a later analysis, TCR association rates were found to vary across HLA loci, with the most associated TCRs seen for DRB1 alleles and the fewest for HLA-C alleles. In vitro tests confirmed that a few of the cytomegalovirus-associated TCR beta chains recognize cytomegalovirus antigens. The study listed 150 to 200 TCR beta chains as associated with cytomegalovirus. Because HLA typing was missing for some donors at each locus, association tests included only the typed subset. The only immune exposure information available for the cohort was CMV serostatus. The classifier was reported to diagnose cytomegalovirus status with high specificity and sensitivity in both the original and validation cohorts. A further reported finding was that TCR beta sequences accurately predicted the HLA-A and HLA-B alleles for most subjects in the first cohort. A later analysis found that most CMV-associated TCR beta chains appeared HLA-restricted, with HLA associations seemingly driven largely by CMV exposure. Some IMGT-functional V segments, including TRBV6-2 and TRBV6-3, could not be told apart with the 87-base-pair reads, so those segments were excluded. At a false discovery rate of 0.05, a later analysis linked 16,951 TCR beta sequences to specific HLA alleles. In an earlier analysis of approximately 590 of the donors, most TCR beta V segments appeared in productive rearrangements about 87% or about 30% of the time, broadly matching IMGT annotations. Seventeen rarely observed V segments, including chromosome 9 orphons, were excluded from the earlier analysis of some 590 of the donors because counts were too low. The cohort was sequenced for TCR beta chains only, and without alpha or paired-chain data the features that could be detected were limited. According to a later genetic analysis, donors in an Asian-associated ancestry cluster had fewer N-insertions in productive TCRs than the roughly 700-donor mean. Correlated functional status among segregating V segments might be attributable to linkage disequilibrium, but an unknown experimental factor could not be ruled out. The authors suggested that the approach could potentially be extended to other disease states and immunological phenotypes. When HLA alleles, especially DR and DQ, strongly co-occurred, TCR associations were difficult to assign to individual alleles.

The library came from the immunoSEQ multiplex PCR assay. For the multiplex PCR, a mixture combining 60 forward primers for TCR Vbeta segments and 13 reverse primers for TCR Jbeta segments was used. The CDR3 region of rearranged TCR beta genes was amplified from genomic DNA by a multiplex PCR assay. On the Illumina HiSeq System, the amplified TCR beta libraries were sequenced as 87-base-pair reads. Per the original workflow: A later analysis counted approximately 76 million unique TCR beta chains across the 690 or so repertoires, and 10 million to 11 million of these chains were shared by at least two donors. Raw reads were error-corrected and collapsed into unique sequences with a nearest-neighbor algorithm that merged closely related sequences to remove PCR and sequencing errors. Alignment of CDR3 sequences to IMGT reference sequences was used to assign V, D and J gene segments. For a sequence to be retained, at least a six-nucleotide match to both a V gene segment and a J gene segment was required. A rearrangement counted as productive if the CDR3 had no stop codons and remained in frame with V and J, and every other rearrangement counted as non-productive. CDR3 was defined by IMGT convention, running from the second conserved V-encoded cysteine to the conserved J-encoded phenylalanine. The earlier analysis of some 550 of the donors excluded any sequence lacking an unambiguous match to a single V gene segment. An earlier analysis of under 750 of the donors called V segments functional above 56.7% productive rearrangements and segregating when the between-donor standard deviation exceeded 5%. A statistical classification framework was developed to diagnose cytomegalovirus status using the catalog of TCR beta chain sequences. V and J gene assignment, in a later analysis, came from comparing TCR nucleotide sequences with IMGT/GENE-DB human TR gene sequences. The TCRdist pipeline was used in a later analysis to assign CDR3 sequences and most-parsimonious VDJ recombination scenarios. In a later analysis, each TCR beta chain was defined by its CDR3 amino acid sequence together with its V-gene family, and reads without a unique V-gene family were excluded. In a later analysis, fewer than 650 highly shared, low-generation-probability nucleotide sequences were removed to address suspected cross-contamination and a sequencing artifact. In a later analysis, a clonal expansion index for each public chain was calculated from normalized within-repertoire ranks of inferred template counts. Generation probabilities in a later analysis came from a VDJ recombination model fitted to out-of-frame rearrangements, and those results were checked against IGoR. In a later analysis, hypergeometric tests were used to score TCR-TCR, TCR-HLA and TCR-CMV co-occurrence, with a repertoire-size bias correction applied to TCR pairs. A later analysis estimated false discovery rates by permuting HLA or CMV assignments 20 times. A later analysis grouped co-occurring TCRs with DBSCAN, adding TCRdist sequence similarity when clustering within HLA-allele-positive subsets. Repertoires with fewer than 30,000 or more than 120,000 public chains, plus five repertoires with anomalous nucleotide sharing, were excluded from co-occurrence clustering. TCRdb provides this immuneACCESS table in a form limited to in-frame rearrangements. Some clones are lacking; in checked studies, under half of them reflect an unresolved V gene, and why the rest are absent is not known. The DNA gave D and trimming, while V, J and clone size come from that table. This sample is represented by hundreds of thousands of clones; approximately 78% of them were singletons. Clones ranked in the top ten supply approximately 3.8% of the sample.

The cysteine opens and the phenylalanine closes a CDR3 of 14 amino acids. The only DNA kept is the CDR3, 42 bases in frame from the first base. Deletion took 6 bases off V and 3 bases off J, with a span of 14 bases between the germline ends. In the germline V gene, CDR1 corresponds to MNHNS and CDR2 to SASEGT. This clone has more than one count but fewer than ten. This clone's antigen is unknown. One base away there is no much larger clone; base qualities are not given. The clonotype comes from a male donor in good health and CMV-seronegative. Sequencing used PBMCs. The chain is made from TRBV6-1 and TRBJ1-1, with no confident D gene call. The CDR3 has the sequence CASRSKGGYTEAFF. The DNA is TGTGCCAGCAGGTCCAAAGGAGGGTACACTGAAGCTTTCTTT.